One and the same sample provided the 14 T cell receptor beta chains below, sequenced in a study of OX40 agonist ivuxolimab in advanced cancers. Repertoires were generated with immunoSEQ multiplex PCR, while TCRdb's copy carries only in-frame clones and drops some. This sample has around 60,000 clones, with 90% to 95% found just once. This sample comprised CD4+ or CD8+ T cells sorted from blood, obtained in a trial of the OX40 agonist ivuxolimab. These receptors came from an adult with an advanced solid tumor such as melanoma, head and neck, liver or kidney cancer.

CDR3 protein: CASSPGTILTGELFF. The CDR3 nucleotides are TGTGCCAGCAGCCCTGGGACGATTCTCACCGGGGAGCTGTTTTTT. This chain links TRBV11-2 with TRBJ2-2; D is perhaps TRBD1 or TRBD2 (5 bases each). The germline V gene encodes CDR1 SGHAT and CDR2 FQNNGV. This CDR3 contains 15 residues. Trimming shortened V by 5 bases and J by 4 bases, and 14 bases separated the two germline ends.

This clone was seen only once. This rearrangement joins TRBV7-2 to TRBJ1-2, with a weak D call TRBD1 (6 bases). V was pared by 0 bases and J by 2 bases, with 16 bases between. Germline CDR1 reads SGHTA; CDR2 reads FQGNSA. The CDR3 contains 17 residues. CDR3 sequence (DNA): TGTGCCAGCAGCTTAGCGGTCGGGCAGGGGCTCAACTATGGCTACACCTTC. This translates into CASSLAVGQGLNYGYTF.

The chain joins TRBV18 to TRBJ1-4, with a weak D call TRBD1 (5 bases). This CDR3 region has 13 residues. Germline-derived CDR1 and CDR2 are KGHSH and LQKENI. V lost 0 bases to trimming and J lost 6 bases, with 5 bases between them. CDR3 region: CASSPPGDEKLFF. The CDR3 DNA reads as TGTGCCAGCTCACCACCAGGGGATGAAAAACTGTTTTTT.

This chain joins TRBV19 and TRBJ2-1; 8 bases are a match to TRBD1. The CDR3 runs to 13 residues. Germline CDR1 and CDR2: LNHDA and SQIVND (reference sequence). Unmatched junction bases numbered 5, after V lost 6 bases and J lost 7 bases. In DNA form, the CDR3 reads TGTGCCAGTAGGAACTACAGGGGGAATGAGCAGTTCTTC. This translates into CASRNYRGNEQFF.

The chain employs TRBV18 and TRBJ1-1; the D is unclear. The CDR3 consists of 12 residues. Trimming took off 2 bases at V and 8 bases at J, with 9 bases between the two ends. Germline V gene lookup returns CDR1 KGHSH and CDR2 LQKENI. The CDR3 loop reads CASSPDGIEAFF. The CDR3, as DNA: TGTGCCAGCTCACCAGACGGGATAGAAGCTTTCTTT.

This clone has only one observation. The chain recombines TRBV6-6 with TRBJ1-5, with D possibly matching TRBD1 (5 bases). Trimming removed 6 bases from V and 5 bases from J, with 17 bases in between. The CDR3 has 15 amino acids. Germline loops: CDR1 MNHNY, CDR2 SVGAGI (reference sequence). CDR3 nucleotide sequence: TGTGCCAGCAGGTATATTCAGGGCGGAGATCAGCCCCAGCATTTT. The encoded protein is CASRYIQGGDQPQHF.

The chain has TRBV25-1 and TRBJ2-1, with a tentative D call TRBD1 (5 bases). Germline V gene data show CDR1 as MGHDK and CDR2 as SYGVNS. V was trimmed by 1 base and J by 10 bases, leaving 17 bases between them. CDR3 length: 15 amino acids. The CDR3 DNA reads as TGTGCCAGCAGTGAATCCCCAACGCTCCCAGGGGAGCAGTTCTTC. As protein: CASSESPTLPGEQFF.

This rearrangement joins TRBV27 to TRBJ1-4; D may be TRBD1 (5 bases). CDR3 length: 13 residues. V was clipped by 2 bases and J by 6 bases, with 7 bases between them. From germline, CDR1 is MNHEY and CDR2 SMNVEV (reference sequence). The CDR3 is CASSLRGDEKLFF. DNA for the CDR3: TGTGCCAGCAGTTTAAGGGGAGATGAAAAACTGTTTTTT.

The V call is TRBV6-6, the J call TRBJ1-1; no clear D. The CDR3 extends over 14 amino acids. Germline lookup yields CDR1 MNHNY and CDR2 SVGAGI (reference sequence). Trimming cost V 2 bases and J 1 base, with 8 bases left between them. The CDR3 sequence is CASSYGAGNTEAFF. CDR3 DNA: TGTGCCAGCAGTTACGGAGCGGGGAACACTGAAGCTTTCTTT.

The V gene is TRBV5-8, the J gene TRBJ2-1; D might be TRBD2 (6 bases). Germline CDR1 is SGHTS and CDR2 is YDEGEE. V lost 5 bases to trimming and J lost 5 bases, with 17 bases between them. This CDR3 has 15 amino acids. The CDR3 loop is CASSNPGRTNNEQFF. CDR3 nucleotide sequence: TGTGCCAGCAGTAATCCGGGACGGACTAACAATGAGCAGTTCTTC.

The chain carries TRBV12-5 and TRBJ1-5; 7 bases line up with TRBD1. The CDR3 totals 15 residues. Trimming cost V 4 bases and J 4 bases; bases outside gene matches: 7. CDR1 LGHNT and CDR2 FRNRAP come from the germline V gene. CDR3 in amino acids: CASGSDGQENQPQHF. The CDR3 region has the DNA TGTGCTAGTGGTTCTGATGGACAGGAGAATCAGCCCCAGCATTTT.

J is TRBJ1-1 and V is TRBV28, with D possibly being TRBD1 (5 bases). Germline V lookup: CDR1 MDHEN, CDR2 SYDVKM. Trimming pared 3 bases from V and 0 bases from J, leaving 14 bases between. The CDR3 consists of 16 residues. The CDR3 loop is CASSLGGIRMNTEAFF. Here the CDR3 DNA reads TGTGCCAGCAGTTTGGGGGGTATAAGGATGAACACTGAAGCTTTCTTT.

This clone was recorded a few times. V usage is TRBV10-3 and J usage is TRBJ1-2, with 9 bases identical to TRBD1. From germline, CDR1 is ENHRY and CDR2 SYGVKD. CDR3 length: 14 amino acids. V lost 6 bases and J lost 6; bases outside the gene matches: 8. The CDR3 protein is CAISELGQGNGYTF. Written as DNA, the CDR3 is TGTGCCATCAGCGAACTGGGACAGGGTAATGGCTACACCTTC.

The chain couples TRBV28 to TRBJ1-1, with D possibly being TRBD1 (5 bases). Germline V gene lookup returns CDR1 MDHEN and CDR2 SYDVKM. There are 13 residues in the CDR3. The ends were cut back, 6 bases at V and 6 bases at J, with 14 bases in the middle. The CDR3 DNA sequence: TGTGCCAGCAGAACAACAGGATACCCTGAAGCTTTCTTT. As protein: CASRTTGYPEAFF.